This T cell receptor (beta chain) was sequenced in a study of blood T cell repertoires in COVID-19. Whole-study context: Whether acute or convalescent, the COVID-19 samples came from the United States, Italy and Spain. In each case, the material was cDNA or gDNA derived from T cells, B-cell-depleted T cells, or PBMCs.

The germline CDR1 and CDR2 sequences are LGHNA and YNFKEQ. V dropped 2 bases and J dropped 4 bases, with 15 bases sitting between them. This CDR3 is 15 amino acids long. Original processing methods: Amplification with reference gene primers provided the estimates of nucleated cell counts. Clones were sequenced by immunoSEQ multiplex PCR, and TCRdb holds only the in-frame ones, with some missing. The V and J calls and the clone size are those of that table, but D and trimming were determined from the DNA. The sample contains 230,000 or so clones, around four fifths of which appear only once. The rearrangement links TRBV4-2 to TRBJ2-7, with D tentatively TRBD2 (6 bases). This clonotype originated in a man aged 30-40 years with active or convalescent COVID-19. Sample: peripheral blood. CDR3 region: CASSQRDSRDYEQYF. The CDR3 nucleotides read TGTGCCAGCAGCCAACGGGACTCCCGCGATTACGAGCAGTACTTC.